This is a list of T cell receptor beta chains from one sample in a study of blood T cells in healthy people across ages. TCRdb itself ran the 5' RACE reads through MiXCR, one entry per CDR3 protein. Counted here are roughly 800,000 distinct CDR3 sequences, roughly 34% occurring once; the ten biggest clones make up 10% to 15%. The sequencing input was blood. All receptors come from a man aged 18 to 29 in good health. CDR3s include the opening cysteine and the closing phenylalanine or tryptophan. D genes are given only for firm matches. Not every row has a clone size; where given, it reads once, few, many or a size class.

.,.,TRBJ1-5,TRBV18,TGTGCCAGCTCGACAGGTATAGATCAGCCCCAGCATTTT,CASSTGIDQPQHF
.,.,TRBJ2-7,TRBV7-3,TGTGCCAGCAGCTTAAATCCGCGGATGGCGTACAATGAGCAGTACTTC,CASSLNPRMAYNEQYF
.,.,TRBJ2-6,TRBV15,TGTGCCACCGCCGCAGACTCTGGGGCCAACGTCCTGACTTTC,CATAADSGANVLTF
.,few,TRBJ1-2,TRBV20-1,TGCAGTGCTAGCAAGCGTCAGATCTATGGCTACACCTTC,CSASKRQIYGYTF
.,few,TRBJ1-1,TRBV4-3,TGCGCCAGCAGCCAAGAGCCCAACCAGAACACTGAAGCTTTCTTT,CASSQEPNQNTEAFF
.,.,TRBJ1-5,TRBV3-1,TGTGCCAGCAGCCAAACTTCGGGGGGCAGCAATCAGCCCCAGCATTTT,CASSQTSGGSNQPQHF
.,once,TRBJ1-1,TRBV2,TGTGCCAGCAGTGAAGCGCGGCGGGGACTCCGGAACACTGAAGCTTTCTTT,CASSEARRGLRNTEAFF
.,once,TRBJ1-1,TRBV4-3,TGCGCCAGCAGCCGGGGGCGGGTGAACACTGAAGCTTTCTTT,CASSRGRVNTEAFF
TRBD2,few,TRBJ2-7,TRBV6-5,TGTGCCAGCAGTTACTCGCGGGAGTACGAGCAGTACTTC,CASSYSREYEQYF
.,few,TRBJ2-1,TRBV15,TGTGCCACCAGCAGAGAGGTGGGAAGGGAGTTCTTC,CATSREVGREFF
TRBD1,few,TRBJ1-5,TRBV29-1,TGCAGCGTAAGATTGGGGACAGGGTCCCAGCCCCAGCATTTT,CSVRLGTGSQPQHF
.,.,TRBJ2-7,TRBV25-1,TGTGCCAGCAGTGAAATGGGCGGGGCGCGAACCTACGAGCAGTACTTC,CASSEMGGARTYEQYF
.,.,TRBJ2-5,TRBV4-1,TGCGCCAGCAGCCAAGAGAGTGTCGGCCAAGAGACCCATTACTTC,CASSQESVGQETHYF
TRBD2,.,TRBJ2-5,TRBV6-2/TRBV6-3,TGTGCCAGCAGTGACAAGCGGGGGACTCCACCGTACCAAGAGACCCAGTACTTC,CASSDKRGTPPYQETQYF
TRBD1,.,TRBJ2-7,TRBV6-2/TRBV6-3,TGTGCCAGCACTGGGGCCGGGACAGGGTCTTACGAGCAGTACTTC,CASTGAGTGSYEQYF
TRBD1,few,TRBJ1-2,TRBV7-2,TGTGCCAGCAGCTCGAACAAGGGACAGGGACATTACTATGGCTACACCTTC,CASSSNKGQGHYYGYTF
.,many,TRBJ2-5,TRBV4-2,TGTGCCAGCAGCCTTCAAAGAACCGCCGGAGAGACCCAGTACTTC,CASSLQRTAGETQYF
.,many,TRBJ1-2,TRBV4-1,.,CASSQVGGGTRTF
.,once,TRBJ2-5,TRBV2,TGTGCCAGCAGAGGGACCCTCGGGGACCCAGAGACCCAGTACTTC,CASRGTLGDPETQYF
TRBD1,.,TRBJ2-6,TRBV3-1,TGCGCCAGCAGCCTTCCCGGACAGGGGCAAGCCTCTGGGGCCAACGTCCTGACTTTC,CASSLPGQGQASGANVLTF
.,few,TRBJ2-4,TRBV7-2,TGTGCCAGCACCTACTCCGGAGGTGGGTTTTGGGATGAGCAGTACTTC,CASTYSGGGFWDEQYF
.,.,TRBJ2-5,TRBV24-1,TGTGCCACCAGTGGGTTGACAGCCGATGAGCAGTACTTC,CATSGLTADEQYF
TRBD1,.,TRBJ2-7,TRBV18,TGTGTCAGCTCACCGGACAGGAGCTCCTACGAGCAGTACTTC,CVSSPDRSSYEQYF
.,.,TRBJ1-4,TRBV3-1,TGTGCCAGCAGCCAAAGGATTGGGGACACCTCAACTAATGAAAAACTGTTTTTT,CASSQRIGDTSTNEKLFF
TRBD1,many,TRBJ2-6,TRBV6-5,TGTGCCAGCACTTCTCCCGGGGACAGGGGGCTATCTGGGGCCAACGTCCTGACTTTC,CASTSPGDRGLSGANVLTF
TRBD1,.,TRBJ1-2,TRBV5-6,TGTGCCAGCAGCCCCGGGACAGGGCGCCACTATGGCTACACCTTC,CASSPGTGRHYGYTF
.,.,TRBJ2-7,TRBV20-1,TGCAGTGCTAGAGATACAGGGCTCTCCTACGAGCAGTACTTC,CSARDTGLSYEQYF
.,.,TRBJ2-1,TRBV28,TGTGCCAGCACCGGGGAGGCCTACAATGAGCAGTTCTTC,CASTGEAYNEQFF
TRBD2,few,TRBJ2-3,TRBV7-2,TGTGCCAGCAGCTCGCCGGGGACTAGCGGGCGTAGCACAGATACGCAGTATTTT,CASSSPGTSGRSTDTQYF
.,many,TRBJ1-1,TRBV9,TGTGCCAGCAGCGTAGATTCGAAAAGACACCCGAACACTGAAGCTTTCTTT,CASSVDSKRHPNTEAFF
TRBD2,few,TRBJ2-3,TRBV7-9,TGTGCCAGCAGCTTCCCTGGAAGCGGGGGCCCATCACGCACAGATACGCAGTATTTT,CASSFPGSGGPSRTDTQYF
.,.,TRBJ2-3,TRBV5-4,TGTGCCAGCAGCTCATCTGGGTTTCGCACAGATACGCAGTATTTT,CASSSSGFRTDTQYF
TRBD2,once,TRBJ2-7,TRBV2,TGTGCCAGCAGTGAAGCGCTTCGGGGGGGCTACGAGCAGTACTTC,CASSEALRGGYEQYF
.,.,TRBJ1-6,TRBV4-3,TGCGCCAGCAGCCAAGGGAATGGACCCCTCCACTTT,CASSQGNGPLHF
.,few,TRBJ2-1,TRBV5-1,TGCGCCAGCAGGGGCGGGACAGACCCCGGGCATTACAATGAGCAGTTCTTC,CASRGGTDPGHYNEQFF
TRBD1,.,TRBJ1-2,TRBV20-1,TGCAGTGCTAGATTGGCAGGGGGGGATGGCTACACCTTC,CSARLAGGDGYTF
.,.,TRBJ2-5,TRBV28,TGTGCCAGCAGTTTAATTGGCAGTATCCAAGAGACCCAGTACTTC,CASSLIGSIQETQYF
.,few,TRBJ1-6,TRBV6-6,TGTGCCAGCAGTTACTCGCCCGGAGATTCACCCCTCCACTTT,CASSYSPGDSPLHF
.,.,TRBJ1-6,TRBV27,TGTGCCAGCAGCCTCAAGCCGATTAGGAGCTCCTATAATTCACCCCTCCACTTT,CASSLKPIRSSYNSPLHF
.,few,TRBJ2-1,TRBV20-1,TGCAGTGCTAGAAGACAGCACAATGAGCAGTTCTTC,CSARRQHNEQFF
TRBD2,.,TRBJ2-7,TRBV20-1,TGCAGTGCTAGTCAGCGGGGGGTTTACAATGAGCAGTACTTC,CSASQRGVYNEQYF
.,many,TRBJ1-5,TRBV5-1,TGCGCCAGCAGCCCTCCGGGACTTGGGCGGCCCGGCGAGATATATGGCAATCAGCCCCAGCATTTT,CASSPPGLGRPGEIYGNQPQHF
.,.,TRBJ2-5,TRBV6-5,TGTGCCAGCAGTTACAGGAGGGGTCAGGGGGAGACCCAGTACTTC,CASSYRRGQGETQYF
TRBD1,.,TRBJ2-4,TRBV11-2,TGTGCCAGCAGGATGAAGGGGGCATCGTACATTCAGTACTTC,CASRMKGASYIQYF
TRBD2,.,TRBJ2-5,TRBV20-1,TGCAGTGCTAGAGGTAGGACTAGTCCCCAAGAGACCCAGTACTTC,CSARGRTSPQETQYF